This T cell receptor (beta chain) came from a study of blood T cell repertoires in COVID-19. As for the study in general: PBMCs, B-cell-depleted T cells, or T cells provided the cDNA or gDNA that made up the material.

Germline V gene sequence: CDR1 SGHRS, CDR2 YFSETQ. V lost 0 bases and J lost 2, with 13 bases in between. CDR3 length equals 16 residues. Sequencing was performed with immunoSEQ multiplex PCR; in TCRdb, only in-frame clones are kept and a portion is missing. This sample has over 150,000 clones; around four fifths occur once, and the top ten carry 6.9%. The rearrangement uses TRBV5-1 and TRBJ2-3; D perhaps matches TRBD2 (5 bases). Specimen: peripheral blood. The source of this sequence is a human donor with acute or convalescent COVID-19. The donor label of this sample is uncertain. The CDR3 loop is CASSLGGAALTDTQYF. DNA for the CDR3: TGCGCCAGCAGCTTGGGTGGAGCGGCTCTCACAGATACGCAGTATTTT.